This passage covers 11 T cell receptor beta chains from one sample sequenced in a study of T cells after posttransplantation cyclophosphamide. Clones were read by immunoSEQ multiplex PCR, and TCRdb kept only the in-frame ones, dropping some. The repertoire holds 66,000 or so clones, with around 93% as singletons. Sequenced material: PBMCs. The receptors were gathered from a woman under 40 in good health and a related stem cell transplant donor.

This rearrangement joins TRBV6-5 to TRBJ1-1; D is unresolved. CDR3 length: 12 residues. Per the germline V gene, CDR1 is MNHEY and CDR2 is SVGAGI. V was cut by 7 bases and J by 5 bases, with 11 bases left in between. The chain's CDR3 is CASTWGLTEAFF. CDR3 in DNA: TGTGCCAGCACCTGGGGATTGACTGAAGCTTTCTTT.

The gene calls are TRBV4-1 and TRBJ1-4; D is ambiguous. The germline CDR1 and CDR2 sequences are MGHRA and YSYEKL. V lost 1 base to trimming and J lost 8 bases, with 14 bases between them. The CDR3 contains 15 residues. Here the CDR3 reads CASSQAESMNEKLFF. Written as DNA, the CDR3 is TGCGCCAGCAGCCAAGCCGAGTCTATGAACGAAAAACTGTTTTTT.

This clone is a singleton in its sample. This chain connects TRBV7-9 to TRBJ2-1; perhaps TRBD2 as D (6 bases). The V and J ends lost 5 bases and 5 bases respectively, with 10 bases between them. The germline V gene has CDR1 SEHNR and CDR2 FQNEAQ (reference sequence). The CDR3 is 13 residues long. CDR3 loop: CASSQEGNNEQFF. Written as DNA, the CDR3 is TGTGCCAGCAGCCAGGAGGGGAACAATGAGCAGTTCTTC. Full variable domain (remainder filled in from reference TRBV7-9 and TRBJ2-1): DTGVSQNPRHKITKRGQNVTFRCDPISEHNRLYWYRQTLGQGPEFLTYFQNEAQLEKSRLLSDRFSAERPKGSFSTLEIQRTEQGDSAMYLCASSQEGNNEQFFGPGTRLTVL.

The chain uses TRBV4-1 and TRBJ2-7; no clear D gene. CDR1 MGHRA and CDR2 YSYEKL come from the germline V gene. V dropped 0 bases and J dropped 3 bases, with 9 bases sitting between them. The CDR3 totals 14 residues. CDR3 nucleotides: TGCGCCAGCAGCCAAGAATCCTCCTTCTACGAGCAGTACTTC. Its translation: CASSQESSFYEQYF.

The rearrangement links TRBV4-3 to TRBJ1-2; 7 positions match TRBD1. The CDR3 contains 16 residues. In germline, CDR1 is LGHNA, CDR2 YSLEER. V lost 1 base and J lost 2; bases outside the gene matches: 7. CDR3 amino acids: CASSQGIPGGNYGYTF. CDR3 nucleotides: TGCGCCAGCAGCCAAGGGATCCCAGGGGGGAACTATGGCTACACCTTC.

The chain uses TRBV5-6 and TRBJ1-2; D perhaps matches TRBD1 (6 bases). This CDR3 has 15 amino acids. Germline values: CDR1 SGHDT, CDR2 YYEEEE. Trimming pared 4 bases from V and 2 bases from J, leaving 15 bases between. The CDR3 sequence: CASSPGGATNYGYTF. CDR3 DNA: TGTGCCAGCAGCCCGGGGGGGGCCACAAACTATGGCTACACCTTC.

The V gene is TRBV4-3, the J gene TRBJ1-2; 7 bases agree with TRBD1. Germline V gene sequence: CDR1 LGHNA, CDR2 YSLEER. The CDR3 has 15 amino acids. V was clipped by 4 bases and J by 4 bases; unmatched bases: 9. In nucleotides, the CDR3 is TGCGCCAGCAGCCCTGTCCAGGGGGGTATCTATGGCTACACCTTC. Translated, it gives CASSPVQGGIYGYTF.

This clone appeared a single time. The gene calls are TRBV5-8 and TRBJ2-7, with D possibly being TRBD2 (5 bases). CDR3 length: 14 amino acids. Per germline, CDR1 SGHTS and CDR2 YDEGEE. The V and J ends lost 0 bases and 0 bases respectively, with 7 bases between them. CDR3 amino acids: CASSLEGSSYEQYF. CDR3 DNA: TGTGCCAGCAGCTTGGAAGGGAGCTCCTACGAGCAGTACTTC. Based on the CDR3 plus reference TRBV5-8 and TRBJ2-7, the full variable domain is EAGVTQSPTHLIKTRGQQATLRCSPISGHTSVYWYQQALGLGLQFLLWYDEGEERNRGNFPPRFSGRQFPNYSSELNVNALELEDSALYLCASSLEGSSYEQYFGPGTRLTVT.

The chain links TRBV4-1 to TRBJ2-1, with TRBD2 matching over 9 bases. The germline CDR1 and CDR2 sequences are MGHRA and YSYEKL. The CDR3 loop spans 18 amino acids. Germline trimming cut 5 bases from V and 0 bases from J; bases unmatched to any gene: 11. The DNA of the CDR3 is TGCGCCAGCAGCAGTGGGTTAGCGGGGGCGTACTCCTACAATGAGCAGTTCTTC. This encodes CASSSGLAGAYSYNEQFF.

The chain uses TRBV5-1 and TRBJ1-2, with TRBD1 matching over 10 bases. Unmatched junction bases numbered 5, after V lost 5 bases and J lost 4 bases. There are 14 residues in the CDR3. From germline, CDR1 is SGHRS and CDR2 YFSETQ. The CDR3 protein is CASRRDRGRYGYTF. In nucleotides, the CDR3 is TGCGCCAGCAGGAGGGACAGGGGACGCTATGGCTACACCTTC.

This chain uses TRBV7-2 with TRBJ1-5; tentatively, D is TRBD1 (5 bases). This CDR3 spans 13 amino acids. V gave up 5 bases and J gave up 1 base, with 6 bases separating them. Germline CDR1 is SGHTA and CDR2 is FQGNSA. The chain's CDR3 is CASSRDSNQPQHF. CDR3 bases: TGTGCCAGCAGCCGGGACAGCAATCAGCCCCAGCATTTT.